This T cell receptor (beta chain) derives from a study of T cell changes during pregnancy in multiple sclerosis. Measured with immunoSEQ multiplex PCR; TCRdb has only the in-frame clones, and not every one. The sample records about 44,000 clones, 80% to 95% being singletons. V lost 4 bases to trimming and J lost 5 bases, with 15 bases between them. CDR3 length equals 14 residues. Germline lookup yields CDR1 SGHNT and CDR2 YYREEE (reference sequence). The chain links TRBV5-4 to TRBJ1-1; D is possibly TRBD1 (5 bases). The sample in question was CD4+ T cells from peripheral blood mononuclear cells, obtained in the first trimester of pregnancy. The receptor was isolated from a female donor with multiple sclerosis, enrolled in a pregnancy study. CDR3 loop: CASSHPPGLTEAFF. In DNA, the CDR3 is TGTGCCAGCAGCCACCCGCCAGGGCTGACTGAAGCTTTCTTT.